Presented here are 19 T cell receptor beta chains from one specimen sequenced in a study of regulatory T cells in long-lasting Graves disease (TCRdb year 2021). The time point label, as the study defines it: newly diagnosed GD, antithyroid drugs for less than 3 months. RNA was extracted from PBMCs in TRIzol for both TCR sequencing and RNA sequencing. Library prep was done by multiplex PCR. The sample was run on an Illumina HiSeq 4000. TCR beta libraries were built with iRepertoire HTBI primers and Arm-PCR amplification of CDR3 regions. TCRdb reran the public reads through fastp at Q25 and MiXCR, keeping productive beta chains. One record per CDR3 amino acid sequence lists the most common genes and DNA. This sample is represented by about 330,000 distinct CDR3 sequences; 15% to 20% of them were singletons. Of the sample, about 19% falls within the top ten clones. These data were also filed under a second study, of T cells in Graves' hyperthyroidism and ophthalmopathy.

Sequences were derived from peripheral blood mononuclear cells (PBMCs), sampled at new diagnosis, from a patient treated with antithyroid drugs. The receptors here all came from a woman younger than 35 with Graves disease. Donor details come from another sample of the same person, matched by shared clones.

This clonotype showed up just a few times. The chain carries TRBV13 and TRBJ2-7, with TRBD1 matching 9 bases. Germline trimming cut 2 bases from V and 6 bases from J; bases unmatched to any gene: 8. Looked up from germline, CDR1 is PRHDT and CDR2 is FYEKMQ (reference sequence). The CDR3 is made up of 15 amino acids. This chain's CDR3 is CASSLPRDRAIEQYF. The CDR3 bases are TGTGCCAGCAGCTTACCCCGGGACAGGGCCATCGAGCAGTACTTC.

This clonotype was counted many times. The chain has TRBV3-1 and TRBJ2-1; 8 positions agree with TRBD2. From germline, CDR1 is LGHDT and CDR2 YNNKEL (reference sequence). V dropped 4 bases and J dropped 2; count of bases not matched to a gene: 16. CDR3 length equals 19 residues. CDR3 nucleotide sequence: TGTGCCAGCAGCCCATCGACAGTTACTAGCGGCCTGACCTACAATGAGCAGTTCTTC. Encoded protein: CASSPSTVTSGLTYNEQFF.

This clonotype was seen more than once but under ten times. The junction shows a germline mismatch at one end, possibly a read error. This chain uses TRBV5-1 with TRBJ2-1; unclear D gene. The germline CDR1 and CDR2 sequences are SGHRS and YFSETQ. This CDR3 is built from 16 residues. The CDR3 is CASRLGTRAPNNEQFF. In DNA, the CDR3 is TGCGCCAGCAGGTTGGGAACCCGGGCTCCCAACAATGAGCAGTTCTTC.

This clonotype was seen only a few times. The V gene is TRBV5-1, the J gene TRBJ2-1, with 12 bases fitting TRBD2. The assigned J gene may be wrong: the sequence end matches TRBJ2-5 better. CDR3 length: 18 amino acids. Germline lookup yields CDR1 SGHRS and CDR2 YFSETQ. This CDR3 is CASSLSPSGGALGETQYF. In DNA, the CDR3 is TGCGCCAGCAGCTTGAGTCCTAGCGGGGGGGCCCTGGGAGAGACCCAGTACTTC.

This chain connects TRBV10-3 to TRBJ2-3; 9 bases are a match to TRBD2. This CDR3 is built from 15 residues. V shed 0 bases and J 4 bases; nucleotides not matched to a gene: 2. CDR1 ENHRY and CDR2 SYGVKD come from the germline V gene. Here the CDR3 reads CAISESSGRPDTQYF. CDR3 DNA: TGTGCCATCAGTGAGTCGAGCGGGAGGCCAGATACGCAGTATTTT.

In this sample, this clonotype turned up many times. The CDR3 is CAWRAGSLNTGELFF. The DNA for the CDR3 is TGTGCCTGGAGAGCCGGGTCCCTGAACACCGGGGAGCTGTTTTTT. The rearrangement links TRBV30 to TRBJ2-2; D unclear. This CDR3 comprises 15 residues. Trimming took off 3 bases at V and 1 base at J, with 12 bases between the two ends. Germline loops: CDR1 GTSNPN, CDR2 SVGIG (reference sequence).

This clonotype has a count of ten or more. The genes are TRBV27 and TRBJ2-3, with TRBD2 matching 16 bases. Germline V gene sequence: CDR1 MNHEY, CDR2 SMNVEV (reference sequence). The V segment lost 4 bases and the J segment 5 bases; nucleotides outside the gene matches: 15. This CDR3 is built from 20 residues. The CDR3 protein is CASSSSLGLAGGPFGDTQYF. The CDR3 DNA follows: TGTGCCAGCAGTTCTTCTTTGGGACTAGCGGGGGGGCCTTTTGGAGATACGCAGTATTTT.

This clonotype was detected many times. In nucleotides, the CDR3 is TGTGCCAGCAGCCGCGGCACAGATACGCAGTATTTT. Protein sequence: CASSRGTDTQYF. This rearrangement joins TRBV3-1 to TRBJ2-3; no clear D gene. The CDR3 spans 12 residues. CDR1 LGHDT and CDR2 YNNKEL come from the germline V gene (reference sequence). Trimming left V 4 bases short and J 1 base short, with 3 bases between.

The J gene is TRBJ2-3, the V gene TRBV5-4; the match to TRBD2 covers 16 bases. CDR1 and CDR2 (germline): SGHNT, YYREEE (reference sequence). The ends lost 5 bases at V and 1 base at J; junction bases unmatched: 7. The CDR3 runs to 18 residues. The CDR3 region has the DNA TGTGCCAGCAGTTCGGGACTAGCGGGGGGGAAGCGCACAGATACGCAGTATTTT. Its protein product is CASSSGLAGGKRTDTQYF.

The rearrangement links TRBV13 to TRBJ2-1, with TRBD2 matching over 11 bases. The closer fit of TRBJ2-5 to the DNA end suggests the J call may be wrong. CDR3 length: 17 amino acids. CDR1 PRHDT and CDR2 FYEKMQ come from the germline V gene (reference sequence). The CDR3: CASSLVSGRALGETQYF. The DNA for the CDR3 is TGTGCCAGCAGCTTAGTTAGCGGGAGGGCCCTCGGGGAGACCCAGTACTTC.

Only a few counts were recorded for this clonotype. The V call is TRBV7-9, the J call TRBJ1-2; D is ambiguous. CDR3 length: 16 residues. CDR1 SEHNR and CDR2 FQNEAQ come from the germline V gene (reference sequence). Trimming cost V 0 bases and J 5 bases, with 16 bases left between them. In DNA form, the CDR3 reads TGTGCCAGCAGCTTAGCGACGGTGTTAGGGCGATATGGCTACACCTTC. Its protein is CASSLATVLGRYGYTF.

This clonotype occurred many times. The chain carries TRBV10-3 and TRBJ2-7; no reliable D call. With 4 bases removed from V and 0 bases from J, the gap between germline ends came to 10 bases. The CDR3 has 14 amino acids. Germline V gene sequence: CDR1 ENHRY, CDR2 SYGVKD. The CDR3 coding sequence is TGTGCCATCAGTGGTGATTCGAGCTCCTACGAGCAGTACTTC. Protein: CAISGDSSSYEQYF.

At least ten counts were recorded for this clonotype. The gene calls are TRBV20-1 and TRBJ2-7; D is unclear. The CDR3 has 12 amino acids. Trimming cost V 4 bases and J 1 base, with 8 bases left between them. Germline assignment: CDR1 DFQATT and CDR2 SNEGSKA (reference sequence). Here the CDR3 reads CSANRESYEQYF. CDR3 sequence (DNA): TGCAGTGCTAATAGGGAATCCTACGAGCAGTACTTC.

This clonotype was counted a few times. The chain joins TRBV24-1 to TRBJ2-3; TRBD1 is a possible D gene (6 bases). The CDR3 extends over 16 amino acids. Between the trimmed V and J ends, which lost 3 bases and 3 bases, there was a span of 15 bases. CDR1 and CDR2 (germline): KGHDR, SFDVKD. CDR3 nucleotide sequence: TGTGCCACCAGTGATCGACCACAGGGATTAACAGATACGCAGTATTTT. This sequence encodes CATSDRPQGLTDTQYF.

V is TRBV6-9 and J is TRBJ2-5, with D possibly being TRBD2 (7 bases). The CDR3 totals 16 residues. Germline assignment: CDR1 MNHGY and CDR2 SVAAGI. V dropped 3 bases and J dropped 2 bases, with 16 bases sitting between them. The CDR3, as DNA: TGTGCCAGCAGTTACTTCGCTGGGAGGGGGCAAGAGACCCAGTACTTC. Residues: CASSYFAGRGQETQYF.

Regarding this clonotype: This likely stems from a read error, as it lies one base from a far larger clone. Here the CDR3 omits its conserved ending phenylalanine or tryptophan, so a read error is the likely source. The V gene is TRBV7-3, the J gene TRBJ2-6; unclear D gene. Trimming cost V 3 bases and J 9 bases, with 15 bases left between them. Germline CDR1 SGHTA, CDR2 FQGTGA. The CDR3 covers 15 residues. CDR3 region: CASSFLRAGNNVLTL. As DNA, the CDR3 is TGTGCCAGCAGCTTTCTCCGGGCCGGCAACAACGTCCTGACTCTC.

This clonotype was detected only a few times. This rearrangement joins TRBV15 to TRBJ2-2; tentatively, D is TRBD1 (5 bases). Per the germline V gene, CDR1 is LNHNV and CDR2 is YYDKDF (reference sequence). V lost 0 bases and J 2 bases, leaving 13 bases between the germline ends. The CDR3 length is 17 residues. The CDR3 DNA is TGTGCCACCAGCAGAGACAGGGTGGAGCTTAACACCGGGGAGCTGTTTTTT. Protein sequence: CATSRDRVELNTGELFF.

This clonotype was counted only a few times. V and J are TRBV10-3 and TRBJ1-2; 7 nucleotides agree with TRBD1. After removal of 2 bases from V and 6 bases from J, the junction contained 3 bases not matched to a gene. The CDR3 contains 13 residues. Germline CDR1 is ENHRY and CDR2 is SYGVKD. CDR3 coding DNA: TGTGCCATCAGTGAGGGCAGGGGGAATGGCTACACCTTC. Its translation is CAISEGRGNGYTF.

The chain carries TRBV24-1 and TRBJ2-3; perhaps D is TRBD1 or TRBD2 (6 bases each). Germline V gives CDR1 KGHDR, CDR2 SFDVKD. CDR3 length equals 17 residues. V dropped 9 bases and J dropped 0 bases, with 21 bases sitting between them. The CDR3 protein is CATFRGASTPSTDTQYF. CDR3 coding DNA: TGTGCCACCTTTAGGGGGGCTAGCACCCCTAGCACAGATACGCAGTATTTT.